A single sample is the source of the 5 T cell receptor beta chains below, sequenced in a study of CD8 T cells in ankylosing spondylitis. TCRdb analysed the 5' RACE reads with MiXCR anew, one entry per CDR3 protein. The sample shows a few hundred thousand distinct CDR3 sequences, 15% to 20% of them seen only once. The sequencing input was blood, either unsorted or a sorted T cell fraction (not recorded which). The origin of the receptors is a male donor with ankylosing spondylitis or in good health (not recorded which).

This clonotype occurred a few times. The V gene is TRBV7-9, the J gene TRBJ2-1, with D tentatively TRBD1 or TRBD2 (6 bases each). Germline V gene lookup returns CDR1 SEHNR and CDR2 FQNEAQ (reference sequence). V dropped 6 bases and J dropped 10 bases, with 28 bases sitting between them. This CDR3 contains 17 residues. CDR3 nucleotides: TGTGCCAGCAGTAGAGGGACATCGGGAGAACGGTTATGGGAGCAGTTCTTC. It specifies CASSRGTSGERLWEQFF.

CDR3 DNA: TGCAGTGCTAGAGAGGTTACAGATACGCAGTATTTT. This encodes CSAREVTDTQYF. This chain joins TRBV20-1 and TRBJ2-3; no definite D call. Germline loops: CDR1 DFQATT, CDR2 SNEGSKA (reference sequence). Trimming pared 0 bases from V and 3 bases from J, leaving 4 bases between. The CDR3 sequence is 12 residues long.

This rearrangement joins TRBV27 to TRBJ1-1; 7 bases are shared with TRBD1. V was pared by 5 bases and J by 6 bases, with 9 bases of the junction left unmatched. Germline V gives CDR1 MNHEY, CDR2 SMNVEV (reference sequence). The CDR3 length is 14 residues. The CDR3 DNA is TGTGCCAGCAGTCCCGAGACAGGGATGTCTGAAGCTTTCTTT. Translation gives CASSPETGMSEAFF.

The J gene is TRBJ2-2, the V gene TRBV9; weak D call: TRBD2 (6 bases). Deletions cut 0 bases from V and 6 bases from J, with 9 bases between. The germline V gene encodes CDR1 SGDLS and CDR2 YYNGEE. The CDR3 loop spans 14 amino acids. The CDR3 loop is CASSVGGGSGELFF. For the CDR3, the DNA is TGTGCCAGCAGCGTAGGAGGAGGGTCCGGGGAGCTGTTTTTT. The full variable domain, its missing parts supplied by reference TRBV9 and TRBJ2-2, is DSGVTQTPKHLITATGQRVTLRCSPRSGDLSVYWYQQSLDQGLQFLIQYYNGEERAKGNILERFSAQQFPDLHSELNLSSLELGDSALYFCASSVGGGSGELFFGEGSRLTVL.

This chain uses TRBV7-9 with TRBJ2-1, with D possibly being TRBD2 (5 bases). V dropped 4 bases and J dropped 2 bases, with 15 bases sitting between them. In germline, CDR1 is SEHNR, CDR2 FQNEAQ (reference sequence). This CDR3 is built from 16 residues. In DNA form, the CDR3 reads TGTGCCAGCAGCTCCCAGATCGGGGAGACCTACAATGAGCAGTTCTTC. Protein sequence: CASSSQIGETYNEQFF.